These 17 T cell receptor beta chains came from one sample sequenced in a study of CD8 T cells in ankylosing spondylitis. TCRdb re-called the 5' RACE reads with MiXCR, one entry per CDR3 protein. The sample comprises roughly 220,000 distinct CDR3 sequences, more than 9% of which are singletons, and about 19% rests with the top ten. What was sequenced was blood, either unsorted or a sorted T cell fraction (not recorded which). Source of these receptors: a male donor with ankylosing spondylitis or in good health (not recorded which).

The rearrangement links TRBV5-1 to TRBJ2-1; 8 bases map to TRBD2. The J segment lost 3 bases and the V segment lost 3 bases, leaving 2 bases of the junction unmatched. Germline V CDR1 and CDR2: SGHRS, YFSETQ. This CDR3 comprises 14 residues. In nucleotides, the CDR3 is TGCGCCAGCAGCTACCGGGGGGGCTACAATGAGCAGTTCTTC. Translation gives CASSYRGGYNEQFF.

The chain's CDR3 is CASSLAPGANTGELFF. The CDR3 nucleotides read TGTGCCAGCAGCTTAGCTCCAGGGGCGAACACCGGGGAGCTGTTTTTT. V is TRBV7-2 and J is TRBJ2-2; D is perhaps TRBD1 (6 bases). The CDR3 loop spans 16 amino acids. Germline V gives CDR1 SGHTA, CDR2 FQGNSA. Trimming left V 0 bases short and J 0 bases short, with 8 bases between.

There are many counts of this clonotype. The V and J genes are TRBV5-1 and TRBJ2-3; either TRBD1 or TRBD2 may supply D (5 bases each). The germline V gene encodes CDR1 SGHRS and CDR2 YFSETQ. V lost 2 bases and J 3 bases, leaving 13 bases between the germline ends. The CDR3 sequence is 15 residues long. In DNA form, the CDR3 reads TGCGCCAGCAGCTTACGGGGCGCGGAGACAGATACGCAGTATTTT. It is translated as CASSLRGAETDTQYF.

This clonotype was counted ten times or more. The chain joins TRBV7-2 to TRBJ2-1; D is uncertain. The CDR3 covers 16 residues. The germline CDR1 and CDR2 sequences are SGHTA and FQGNSA. The V and J ends lost 2 bases and 5 bases respectively, with 16 bases between them. CDR3 in DNA: TGTGCCAGCAGCTTACCTTCGTCTCTAGGGAACAATGAGCAGTTCTTC. Protein sequence: CASSLPSSLGNNEQFF.

This clonotype showed up just a few times. This chain joins TRBV5-1 and TRBJ2-5; 9 nucleotides agree with TRBD1. CDR1 and CDR2 (germline): SGHRS, YFSETQ. V lost 4 bases and J lost 7; bases outside the gene matches: 8. This CDR3 has 14 residues. CDR3 protein: CASSQGTGKATQYF. CDR3 bases: TGCGCCAGCAGCCAAGGGACAGGGAAGGCGACCCAGTACTTC. The full variable domain, in which reference TRBV5-1 and TRBJ2-5 provide the parts outside the CDR3, is KAGVTQTPRYLIKTRGQQVTLSCSPISGHRSVSWYQQTPGQGLQFLFEYFSETQRNKGNFPGRFSGRQFSNSRSEMNVSTLELGDSALYLCASSQGTGKATQYFGPGTRLLVL.

This clonotype was observed at least ten times. The chain combines TRBV28 with TRBJ1-6, with D perhaps matching TRBD1 (6 bases). V dropped 6 bases and J dropped 10 bases, with 13 bases sitting between them. The CDR3 has 13 amino acids. Germline values: CDR1 MDHEN, CDR2 SYDVKM. The chain's CDR3 is CASRDSTRSPLHF. CDR3 coding DNA: TGTGCCAGCAGGGACAGTACGAGATCACCCCTCCACTTT.

This clonotype was observed many times. The rearrangement links TRBV6-1 to TRBJ2-5; TRBD2 aligns across 12 bases. The CDR3 is 17 amino acids. The ends lost 6 bases at V and 5 bases at J; junction bases unmatched: 13. Germline V gene sequence: CDR1 MNHNS, CDR2 SASEGT. The CDR3 is CASSRPSLAGGGETQYF. The DNA of the CDR3 is TGTGCCAGCAGCCGCCCCTCACTAGCGGGGGGCGGTGAGACCCAGTACTTC.

This clonotype was seen repeatedly, ten times or more. The chain employs TRBV5-1 and TRBJ1-1; perhaps TRBD1 as D (6 bases). The germline V gene encodes CDR1 SGHRS and CDR2 YFSETQ. Deletions cut 5 bases from V and 2 bases from J, with 19 bases between. The CDR3 extends over 16 amino acids. The CDR3 spells CASRENAQGRNTEAFF. In DNA, the CDR3 is TGCGCCAGCAGGGAAAATGCACAGGGCCGAAACACTGAAGCTTTCTTT.

About this clonotype: A much larger clone is a single base away; this may be a read error. J is TRBJ1-1 and V is TRBV7-9, with D possibly being TRBD1 (5 bases). The V gene's germline CDR1 is SEHNR and CDR2 FQNEAQ (reference sequence). This CDR3 contains 14 residues. Trimming shortened V by 3 bases and J by 4 bases, and 12 bases separated the two germline ends. CDR3 coding DNA: TGTGCCAGCAGCTTTAGGTCAGGGATCACTGAAGCTTTCTTT. Encoded protein: CASSFRSGITEAFF.

This clonotype was found many times. The chain is built from TRBV5-1 and TRBJ1-2; 11 nucleotides match TRBD1. The length of the CDR3 is 14 residues. V shed 4 bases and J 9 bases; nucleotides not matched to a gene: 8. Germline CDR1 SGHRS, CDR2 YFSETQ. The CDR3 sequence is CASSSGDRGGSYTF. DNA for the CDR3: TGCGCCAGCAGCAGCGGGGACAGGGGGGGAAGCTACACCTTC.

At least ten counts were recorded for this clonotype. The V and J genes are TRBV6-1 and TRBJ2-5; possibly TRBD2 for D (5 bases). CDR3 length: 14 amino acids. Trimming cost V 4 bases and J 1 base, with 10 bases left between them. Germline V CDR1 and CDR2: MNHNS, SASEGT. The CDR3: CASSALGLQETQYF. CDR3 sequence (DNA): TGTGCCAGCAGTGCCCTTGGACTCCAAGAGACCCAGTACTTC.

This clonotype was counted ten times or more. This chain uses TRBV10-3 with TRBJ2-3; 9 nucleotides agree with TRBD2. J lost 0 bases, V lost 3 bases, and 4 bases had no gene match. CDR1 ENHRY and CDR2 SYGVKD come from the germline V gene. This CDR3 has 16 residues. CDR3 DNA: TGTGCCATCAGTGAAGGGCTAGCGGGGAGCACAGATACGCAGTATTTT. Translated: CAISEGLAGSTDTQYF.

This clonotype was recorded at least ten times. The chain has TRBV5-5 and TRBJ2-1; no firm D call. CDR3 size: 14 residues. Between the trimmed V and J ends, which lost 0 bases and 7 bases, there was a span of 11 bases. Germline V CDR1 and CDR2: SGHKS, YYEKEE (reference sequence). CDR3 sequence (DNA): TGTGCCAGCAGCTTGGGATTGGGTTCTAATGAGCAGTTCTTC. The encoded protein is CASSLGLGSNEQFF.

The chain recombines TRBV24-1 with TRBJ2-3; the match to TRBD2 covers 9 bases. The CDR3 totals 15 residues. V dropped 7 bases and J dropped 2; count of bases not matched to a gene: 6. Looked up from germline, CDR1 is KGHDR and CDR2 is SFDVKD. The CDR3 loop is CATSPERGVTDTQYF. CDR3 DNA sequence: TGTGCCACCAGCCCTGAGCGGGGGGTCACAGATACGCAGTATTTT.

This sequence joins TRBV7-8 and TRBJ2-5, with 7 nucleotides matching TRBD1. The CDR3 consists of 16 residues. The germline V gene has CDR1 SGHVS and CDR2 FQNEAQ. V trimming: 1 base; J trimming: 4 bases; junction bases outside the gene matches: 9. Here the CDR3 DNA reads TGTGCCAGCAGCTTAGGAACAGGGGAACGGAGAGAGACCCAGTACTTC. This translates into CASSLGTGERRETQYF.

The table lists this clonotype with many counts. V is TRBV27 and J is TRBJ2-7, with D tentatively TRBD2 (5 bases). The CDR3 has 14 residues. V was trimmed by 7 bases and J by 2 bases, leaving 15 bases between them. From germline, CDR1 is MNHEY and CDR2 SMNVEV (reference sequence). The CDR3 DNA follows: TGTGCCAGCACTTCGGACGGGATAGCCTACGAGCAGTACTTC. Residues: CASTSDGIAYEQYF.

The V gene is TRBV12-5, the J gene TRBJ2-3, with 8 bases lining up with TRBD1. This CDR3 has 15 amino acids. The germline CDR1 and CDR2 sequences are LGHNT and FRNRAP. Unmatched junction bases numbered 6, after V lost 4 bases and J lost 3 bases. This CDR3 reads CASGSGGFSTDTQYF. The CDR3 DNA reads as TGTGCTAGTGGTTCAGGGGGCTTCAGTACAGATACGCAGTATTTT.